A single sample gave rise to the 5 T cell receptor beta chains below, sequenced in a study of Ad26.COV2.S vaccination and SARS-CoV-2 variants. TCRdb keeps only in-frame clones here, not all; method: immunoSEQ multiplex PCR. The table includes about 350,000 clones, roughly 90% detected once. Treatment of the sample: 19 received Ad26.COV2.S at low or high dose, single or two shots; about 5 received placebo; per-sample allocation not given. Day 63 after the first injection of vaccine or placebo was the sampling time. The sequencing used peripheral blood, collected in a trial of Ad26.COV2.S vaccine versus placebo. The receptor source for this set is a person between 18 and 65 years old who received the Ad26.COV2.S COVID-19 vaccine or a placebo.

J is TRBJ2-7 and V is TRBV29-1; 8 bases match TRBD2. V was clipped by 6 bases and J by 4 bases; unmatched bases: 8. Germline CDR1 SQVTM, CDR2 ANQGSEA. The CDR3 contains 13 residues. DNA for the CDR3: TGCAGCGTCCAACGGGAGGGGCAATACGAGCAGTACTTC. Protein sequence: CSVQREGQYEQYF.

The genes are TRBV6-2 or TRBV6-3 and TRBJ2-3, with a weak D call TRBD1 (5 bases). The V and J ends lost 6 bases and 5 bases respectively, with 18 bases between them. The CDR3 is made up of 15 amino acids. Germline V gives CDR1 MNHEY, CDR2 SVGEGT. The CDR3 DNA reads TGTGCCAGCAGCCAAGCTCCAGGGCTCAGAGATACGCAGTATTTT. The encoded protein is CASSQAPGLRDTQYF.

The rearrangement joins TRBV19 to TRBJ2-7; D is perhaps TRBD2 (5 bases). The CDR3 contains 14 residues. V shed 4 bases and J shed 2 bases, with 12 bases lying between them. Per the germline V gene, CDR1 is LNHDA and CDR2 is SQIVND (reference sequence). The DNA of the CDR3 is TGTGCCAGTAGTACCGGGCTGACTACCTACGAGCAGTACTTC. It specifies CASSTGLTTYEQYF.

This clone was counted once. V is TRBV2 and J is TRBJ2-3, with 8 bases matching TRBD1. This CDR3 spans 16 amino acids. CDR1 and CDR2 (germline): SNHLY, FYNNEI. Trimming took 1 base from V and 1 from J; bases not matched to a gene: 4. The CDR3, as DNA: TGTGCCAGCAGTGAAGGATTGACAGGGGGCACAGATACGCAGTATTTT. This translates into CASSEGLTGGTDTQYF. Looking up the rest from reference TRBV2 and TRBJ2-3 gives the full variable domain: EPEVTQTPSHQVTQMGQEVILRCVPISNHLYFYWYRQILGQKVEFLVSFYNNEISEKSEIFDDQFSVERPDGSNFTLKIRSTKLEDSAMYFCASSEGLTGGTDTQYFGPGTRLTVL.

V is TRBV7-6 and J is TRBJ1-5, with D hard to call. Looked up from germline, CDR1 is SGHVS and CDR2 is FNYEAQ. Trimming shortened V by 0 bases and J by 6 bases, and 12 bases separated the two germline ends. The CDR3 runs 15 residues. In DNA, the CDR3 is TGTGCCAGCAGCTTAGCGGAGCGGGGTGGTCAGCCCCAGCATTTT. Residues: CASSLAERGGQPQHF.